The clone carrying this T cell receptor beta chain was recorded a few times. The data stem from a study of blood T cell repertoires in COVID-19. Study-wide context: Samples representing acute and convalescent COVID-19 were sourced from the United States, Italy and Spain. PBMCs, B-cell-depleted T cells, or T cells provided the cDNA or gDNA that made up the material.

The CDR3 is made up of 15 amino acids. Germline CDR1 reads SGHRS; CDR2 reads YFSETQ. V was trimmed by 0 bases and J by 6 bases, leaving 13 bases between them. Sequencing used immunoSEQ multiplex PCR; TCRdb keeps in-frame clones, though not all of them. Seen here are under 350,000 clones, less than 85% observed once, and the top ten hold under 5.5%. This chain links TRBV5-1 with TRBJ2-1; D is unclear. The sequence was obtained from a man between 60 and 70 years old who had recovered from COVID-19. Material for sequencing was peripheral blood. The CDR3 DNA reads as TGCGCCAGCAGCTTGGCAACGCGTGGAGCCAATGAGCAGTTCTTC. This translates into CASSLATRGANEQFF.